Listed below are T cell receptor beta chains from one sample, sequenced in a study of T cell responses to AZD1222 COVID-19 vaccine. Here immunoSEQ multiplex PCR was the method, and the copy in TCRdb shows in-frame clones only, minus some. The profile shows 150,000 to 160,000 clones, under 95% of them singletons. The sequences come from peripheral blood, collected on day 0 of AZD1222 vaccination. The origin of the receptors is an adult in good health. CDR3s include the opening cysteine and the closing phenylalanine or tryptophan. The D gene is left open where the match is weak. A clone size is listed for some rows: how often the clone was seen (once, few, many), or a class if it is expanded.

- - TRBJ1-2 TRBV9 TGTGCCAGCAGCGTAGCTTGGGTTTTCACCTTC CASSVAWVFTF
TRBD2 - TRBJ2-1 TRBV5-1 TGCGCCAGCAGCTTGGATGGGGTCCAGCGGGGGGATTACAATGAGCAGTTCTTC CASSLDGVQRGDYNEQFF
- - TRBJ2-5 TRBV6-6 TGTGCCAGCTCCACAGATCAAGAGACCCAGTACTTC CASSTDQETQYF
- - TRBJ1-2 TRBV6-5 TGTGCCAGCACCGGACAGATAAACTATGGCTACACCTTC CASTGQINYGYTF
TRBD2 once TRBJ2-3 TRBV30 TGTGCCTGGAAGCCTGTCGGACTAGTGGACGAAACAGATACGCAGTATTTT CAWKPVGLVDETDTQYF
- - TRBJ1-2 TRBV28 TGTGCCAGCAGTTTCCCAGGGATCTATGGCTACACCTTC CASSFPGIYGYTF
- - TRBJ2-7 TRBV12-3/TRBV12-4 TGTGCCAGCAGTTTATTAGGTAGCGGTGAGCAGTACTTC CASSLLGSGEQYF
- - TRBJ2-5 TRBV5-1 TGCGCCAGCAGCCCAAGATCCATCCAAGAGACCCAGTACTTC CASSPRSIQETQYF
TRBD1 - TRBJ2-3 TRBV7-9 TGTGCCAGCAGCCTCAGGACAGGGAGCTCAGATACGCAGTATTTT CASSLRTGSSDTQYF
- - TRBJ1-2 TRBV29-1 TGCAGCGTTATTGAGGGTTCAGGCTATGGCTACACCTTC CSVIEGSGYGYTF
- - TRBJ1-1 TRBV18 TGTGCCAGCTCACCCCTAGAGGGAGGGATGAACACTGAAGCTTTCTTT CASSPLEGGMNTEAFF
- - TRBJ2-1 TRBV7-3 TGTGCCAGCAGCTTAGACGGACCGAGGGGGAATGAGCAGTTCTTC CASSLDGPRGNEQFF